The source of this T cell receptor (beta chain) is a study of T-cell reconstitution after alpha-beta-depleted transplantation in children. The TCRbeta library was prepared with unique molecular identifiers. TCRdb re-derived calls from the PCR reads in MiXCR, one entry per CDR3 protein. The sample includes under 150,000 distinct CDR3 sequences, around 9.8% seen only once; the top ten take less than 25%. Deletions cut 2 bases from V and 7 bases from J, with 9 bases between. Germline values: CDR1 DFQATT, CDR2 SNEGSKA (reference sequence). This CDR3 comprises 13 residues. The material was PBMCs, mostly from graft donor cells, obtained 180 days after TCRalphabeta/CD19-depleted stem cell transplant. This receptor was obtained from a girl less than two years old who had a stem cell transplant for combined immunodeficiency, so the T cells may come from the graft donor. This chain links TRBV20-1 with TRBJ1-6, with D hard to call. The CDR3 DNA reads TGCAGTGCTAGACGCCTGCAGAATTCACCCCTCCACTTT. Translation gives CSARRLQNSPLHF.